Following are 21 T cell receptor beta chains from one sample sequenced in a study of blood T cell repertoires in COVID-19. Only in-frame clones appear in the TCRdb table, and some are missing; sequencing was by immunoSEQ multiplex PCR. This table has 210,000 or so clones, approximately 80% appearing once. Sequenced material: PBMCs or T cells enriched from blood (not recorded which). These receptors were obtained from a man aged 55 to 69 who had recovered from COVID-19.

The genes are TRBV25-1 and TRBJ2-2; D unclear. Germline lookup yields CDR1 MGHDK and CDR2 SYGVNS. V gave up 1 base and J gave up 2 bases, with 2 bases separating them. The CDR3 is 13 amino acids. CDR3 loop: CASSELNTGELFF. CDR3 DNA sequence: TGTGCCAGCAGTGAATTAAACACCGGGGAGCTGTTTTTT.

The table lists this clone with a count of one. The rearrangement joins TRBV5-1 to TRBJ1-1; the D is unclear. The CDR3 has 13 amino acids. CDR1 is SGHRS, CDR2 YFSETQ, per germline. V was pared by 3 bases and J by 4 bases, with 10 bases between. In DNA, the CDR3 is TGCGCCAGCAGCTCCGATGCGGGCACTGAAGCTTTCTTT. It is translated as CASSSDAGTEAFF.

In nucleotides, the CDR3 is TGTGCCAGCAGCCGACAAGGCTTACACAGCTCTGGAAACACCATATATTTT. It encodes CASSRQGLHSSGNTIYF. The V call is TRBV9, the J call TRBJ1-3; unclear D gene. This CDR3 contains 17 residues. The germline CDR1 and CDR2 sequences are SGDLS and YYNGEE. V gave up 4 bases and J gave up 0 bases, with 17 bases separating them.

The rearrangement joins TRBV3-1 (or the pseudogene TRBV3-2) to TRBJ2-3; TRBD2 aligns across 11 bases. Looked up from germline, CDR1 is LGHDT and CDR2 is YNNKEL (reference sequence). Trimming took 4 bases from V and 7 from J; bases not matched to a gene: 10. The CDR3 is made up of 16 amino acids. The CDR3 DNA follows: TGTGCCAGCAGCCTCCGTATAGCGGGGGGGAGGAATACGCAGTATTTT. It translates to CASSLRIAGGRNTQYF.

This chain uses TRBV19 with TRBJ2-7; 10 bases map to TRBD1. Per germline, CDR1 LNHDA and CDR2 SQIVND (reference sequence). This CDR3 has 19 amino acids. Unmatched junction bases numbered 17, after V lost 2 bases and J lost 4 bases. Written as DNA, the CDR3 is TGTGCCAGTAGTATACTGGGACAGGGGCCTCTTTCGGGGGTTTACGAGCAGTACTTC. It is translated as CASSILGQGPLSGVYEQYF.

This chain connects TRBV7-9 to TRBJ2-1; 7 bases align to TRBD1. Per germline, CDR1 SEHNR and CDR2 FQNEAQ (reference sequence). The CDR3 extends over 16 amino acids. Trimming at V came to 1 base and at J to 6 bases, leaving 9 bases not matched to a gene. DNA for the CDR3: TGTGCCAGCAGCTTAGGTAAAGGGGGCAGGTCCAATGAGCAGTTCTTC. Translation: CASSLGKGGRSNEQFF.

For the CDR3, the DNA is TGTGCCAGCTCACCCCTGGGCACGGACACCAACTATGGCTACACCTTC. It yields the protein CASSPLGTDTNYGYTF. The chain has TRBV18 and TRBJ1-2; tentatively, D is TRBD1 (5 bases). This CDR3 is 16 amino acids long. Germline V gene data show CDR1 as KGHSH and CDR2 as LQKENI. Trimming took 3 bases from V and 2 from J, leaving 16 bases between them.

The V call is TRBV12-5, the J call TRBJ1-4; 7 nucleotides align to TRBD1. J gave up 6 bases and V 5 bases, and 6 bases lay outside the gene matches. This CDR3 has 14 amino acids. Germline V CDR1 and CDR2: LGHNT, FRNRAP. The DNA of the CDR3 is TGTGCTAGTGGTGGAGGGGGCGGATATGAAAAACTGTTTTTT. Protein: CASGGGGGYEKLFF. Complete variable domain (other parts from reference TRBV12-5 and TRBJ1-4): DARVTQTPRHKVTEMGQEVTMRCQPILGHNTVFWYRQTMMQGLELLAYFRNRAPLDDSGMPKDRFSAEMPDATLATLKIQPSEPRDSAVYFCASGGGGGYEKLFFGSGTQLSVL.

The J gene is TRBJ2-3, the V gene TRBV29-1; possible D gene TRBD1, 6 bases. The CDR3 runs 12 residues. Between the trimmed V and J ends, which lost 7 bases and 6 bases, there was a span of 14 bases. Germline CDR1 and CDR2: SQVTM and ANQGSEA. Here the CDR3 DNA reads TGCAGCGGGGGGCCCGCGGAGGATACGCAGTATTTT. Protein sequence: CSGGPAEDTQYF.

V gene TRBV12-3 or TRBV12-4 combines with J gene TRBJ1-1; D might be TRBD1 (5 bases). The CDR3 sequence is 13 residues long. Trimming pared 1 base from V and 10 bases from J, leaving 13 bases between. CDR3: CASSLGGGTGAFF. The CDR3 DNA reads as TGTGCCAGCAGTTTAGGGGGAGGGACGGGAGCTTTCTTT.

The chain recombines TRBV7-2 with TRBJ1-1, with D unresolved. The CDR3 consists of 15 residues. Trimming pared 3 bases from V and 5 bases from J, leaving 16 bases between. Germline V gene lookup returns CDR1 SGHTA and CDR2 FQGNSA. CDR3 coding DNA: TGTGCCAGCAGCTTTTTAGGATGGGCAAGAACTGAAGCTTTCTTT. Translating gives CASSFLGWARTEAFF.

The chain recombines TRBV7-2 with TRBJ2-2, with 10 bases matching TRBD1. CDR1 and CDR2 from the germline V gene are SGHTA and FQGNSA. The V gene end was trimmed by 6 bases and the J gene end by 6 bases; junction bases not matched to a gene: 10. This CDR3 is built from 16 residues. DNA for the CDR3: TGTGCCAGCAGTCACCCGGGACAGGGGATTTCCGGGGAGCTGTTTTTT. It specifies CASSHPGQGISGELFF.

The gene calls are TRBV4-1 and TRBJ1-2; TRBD1 matches at 7 bases. J lost 8 bases, V lost 1 base, and 22 bases had no gene match. The CDR3 is 19 amino acids. CDR1 and CDR2 from the germline V gene are MGHRA and YSYEKL. Written as DNA, the CDR3 is TGCGCCAGCAGCCAAGGGGACCGTAACAGGGGATCCTTCAGAGGGGGCTACACCTTC. It translates to CASSQGDRNRGSFRGGYTF.

V is TRBV4-2 and J is TRBJ2-3; no clear D. V dropped 4 bases and J dropped 5 bases, with 13 bases sitting between them. CDR3 length: 14 residues. From germline, CDR1 is LGHNA and CDR2 YNFKEQ. The DNA for the CDR3 is TGTGCCAGCAGCCGACGGCGGCTCGAAGATACGCAGTATTTT. It encodes CASSRRRLEDTQYF.

V gene TRBV5-1 combines with J gene TRBJ1-5; a possible D gene is TRBD1 (5 bases). This CDR3 is 14 amino acids long. Germline V gives CDR1 SGHRS, CDR2 YFSETQ. V was pared by 0 bases and J by 6 bases, with 10 bases between. CDR3 nucleotide sequence: TGCGCCAGCAGCTTGGAGGGGTCGGGTCAGCCCCAGCATTTT. This translates into CASSLEGSGQPQHF.

The chain is built from TRBV5-1 and TRBJ2-2, with no clear D. CDR1 is SGHRS, CDR2 YFSETQ, per germline. The CDR3 totals 16 residues. Trimming took off 0 bases at V and 4 bases at J, with 13 bases between the two ends. The CDR3 loop is CASSLVAGTGTGELFF. CDR3 sequence (DNA): TGCGCCAGCAGCTTGGTAGCCGGCACGGGCACCGGGGAGCTGTTTTTT.

The rearrangement uses TRBV6-6 and TRBJ1-2; TRBD1 is a possible D gene (6 bases). The CDR3 covers 14 residues. Germline assignment: CDR1 MNHNY and CDR2 SVGAGI (reference sequence). Trimming stripped 5 bases from V and 3 bases from J, with 13 bases between. The CDR3 reads CASSPPTGDYGYTF. The CDR3 DNA sequence: TGTGCCAGCAGTCCCCCGACAGGAGACTATGGCTACACCTTC.

The rearrangement links TRBV7-2 to TRBJ2-3; D possibly corresponds to TRBD2 (7 bases). Deletions cut 1 base from V and 1 base from J, with 21 bases between. The CDR3 consists of 19 residues. The germline V gene encodes CDR1 SGHTA and CDR2 FQGNSA. CDR3 coding DNA: TGTGCCAGCAGCTTAGTCTATCGGGCCGGCGGGGGCCGCACAGATACGCAGTATTTT. Its translation: CASSLVYRAGGGRTDTQYF.

The gene calls are TRBV19 and TRBJ1-5, with TRBD1 matching 8 bases. V was pared by 6 bases and J by 5 bases, with 3 bases of the junction left unmatched. This CDR3 region has 13 residues. Germline V lookup: CDR1 LNHDA, CDR2 SQIVND (reference sequence). CDR3 in DNA: TGTGCCAGTAGGGACAGGGTTGATCAGCCCCAGCATTTT. Translation: CASRDRVDQPQHF.

The chain employs TRBV19 and TRBJ2-2, with 7 bases matching TRBD1. V shed 4 bases and J 6 bases; nucleotides not matched to a gene: 8. The CDR3 loop spans 15 amino acids. Germline V gene sequence: CDR1 LNHDA, CDR2 SQIVND (reference sequence). The CDR3 nucleotides read TGTGCCAGTAGTAGAGGGGGCACTAGGGCCGGGGAGCTGTTTTTT. The encoded protein is CASSRGGTRAGELFF.

V usage is TRBV5-1 and J usage is TRBJ1-1; D is unclear. The CDR3 consists of 14 residues. V was shortened by 0 bases and J by 1 base, with 7 bases between the two germline ends. Germline V gene lookup returns CDR1 SGHRS and CDR2 YFSETQ. The CDR3 spells CASSLATKNTEAFF. As DNA, the CDR3 is TGCGCCAGCAGCTTGGCCACTAAGAACACTGAAGCTTTCTTT.